The 16 T cell receptor beta chains in this list originate from one sample, sequenced in a study of PD-1 blockade in classical Hodgkin lymphoma. Repertoires were generated with immunoSEQ multiplex PCR, while TCRdb's copy carries only in-frame clones and drops some. This table holds roughly 70,000 clones, roughly 93% found once. Noted time point: newly diagnosed, previously untreated cHL patient sample. Sequencing was carried out using peripheral blood mononuclear cells (PBMCs). The receptors derive from a human donor with classical Hodgkin lymphoma.

This chain joins TRBV11-2 and TRBJ1-1; D is possibly TRBD1 (5 bases). The ends were cut back, 4 bases at V and 1 base at J, with 16 bases in the middle. The germline V gene has CDR1 SGHAT and CDR2 FQNNGV. The CDR3 runs to 16 residues. The CDR3 bases are TGTGCCAGCAGCTCGGGGACCGCCGTTGCGAACACTGAAGCTTTCTTT. Amino acid sequence: CASSSGTAVANTEAFF.

This chain joins TRBV7-9 and TRBJ2-1; possible D gene TRBD2, 7 bases. Per germline, CDR1 SEHNR and CDR2 FQNEAQ (reference sequence). The CDR3 is 15 amino acids. V was trimmed by 1 base and J by 7 bases, leaving 14 bases between them. CDR3 coding DNA: TGTGCCAGCAGCTTAGGGACTAGGGGGGTGAATGAGCAGTTCTTC. This codes for CASSLGTRGVNEQFF.

The rearrangement joins TRBV11-2 to TRBJ2-1; D uncertain. This CDR3 contains 15 residues. Per the germline V gene, CDR1 is SGHAT and CDR2 is FQNNGV. The V end was cut by 2 bases, the J end by 0 bases, with 8 bases between. CDR3 sequence (DNA): TGTGCCAGCAGCTTACCACCCCTCTCCTACAATGAGCAGTTCTTC. Protein sequence: CASSLPPLSYNEQFF.

V gene TRBV5-5 combines with J gene TRBJ2-7; D not certain. The CDR3 is 15 residues long. The V end lost 0 bases, the J end lost 2 bases, and 12 bases lay between the germline ends. The V gene's germline CDR1 is SGHKS and CDR2 YYEKEE (reference sequence). CDR3 sequence reads: CASSLVAGIPYEQYF. In DNA, the CDR3 is TGTGCCAGCAGCTTGGTTGCTGGTATTCCCTACGAGCAGTACTTC.

The chain uses TRBV7-2 and TRBJ2-7; a weak D match, TRBD1 (6 bases). CDR3 length equals 13 residues. Germline CDR1 SGHTA, CDR2 FQGNSA. Trimming removed 6 bases from V and 0 bases from J, with 9 bases in between. For the CDR3, the DNA is TGTGCCAGCAGGTGGGGACACTCCTACGAGCAGTACTTC. Protein product: CASRWGHSYEQYF. The full variable domain, rest sourced from reference TRBV7-2 and TRBJ2-7, is GAGVSQSPSNKVTEKGKDVELRCDPISGHTALYWYRQSLGQGLEFLIYFQGNSAPDKSGLPSDRFSAERTGGSVSTLTIQRTQQEDSAVYLCASRWGHSYEQYFGPGTRLTVT.

This sequence joins TRBV2 and TRBJ1-2; TRBD1 matches at 9 bases. V gave up 1 base and J gave up 5 bases; unmatched junction bases: 8. This CDR3 spans 16 amino acids. CDR1 and CDR2 from the germline V gene are SNHLY and FYNNEI. The CDR3 sequence: CASSEGSRDRDYGYTF. The DNA of the CDR3 is TGTGCCAGCAGTGAAGGTAGCCGGGACAGGGATTATGGCTACACCTTC.

The chain links TRBV28 to TRBJ2-7; D is possibly TRBD1 or TRBD2 (5 bases each). The germline V and J ends were trimmed by 8 bases and 3 bases, with 14 bases remaining between them. CDR1 and CDR2 from the germline V gene are MDHEN and SYDVKM. This CDR3 spans 13 amino acids. CDR3 DNA: TGTGCCAGCTCGTCGGGACGGGGCTACGAGCAGTACTTC. Its protein is CASSSGRGYEQYF. The variable domain in full, with the rest retrieved from reference TRBV28 and TRBJ2-7, is DVKVTQSSRYLVKRTGEKVFLECVQDMDHENMFWYRQDPGLGLRLIYFSYDVKMKEKGDIPEGYSVSREKKERFSLILESASTNQTSMYLCASSSGRGYEQYFGPGTRLTVT.

This clone appeared a single time. The chain links TRBV4-2 to TRBJ2-3; 11 bases line up with TRBD1. Trimming at V came to 0 bases and at J to 1 base, leaving 12 bases not matched to a gene. Germline-derived CDR1 and CDR2 are LGHNA and YNFKEQ. This CDR3 is 20 amino acids long. The CDR3 protein is CASSQDLRTGGSGGTDTQYF. The CDR3 coding sequence is TGTGCCAGCAGCCAAGATTTGAGGACAGGGGGCTCTGGTGGCACAGATACGCAGTATTTT.

This clone was seen a single time. The rearrangement joins TRBV10-3 to TRBJ2-7, with D unclear. Germline CDR1 reads ENHRY; CDR2 reads SYGVKD. The CDR3 covers 13 residues. In DNA, the CDR3 is TGTGTCACCTGGACGGTCAGCTCCTACGAGCAGTACTTC. It translates to CVTWTVSSYEQYF.

J is TRBJ2-3 and V is TRBV7-2; TRBD2 matches 10 bases. The length of the CDR3 is 17 residues. V lost 4 bases and J lost 8; bases outside the gene matches: 15. CDR1 is SGHTA, CDR2 FQGNSA, per germline. The CDR3 loop is CASSSFASGGADGTQYF. The CDR3, as DNA: TGTGCCAGCAGCTCATTTGCAAGCGGGGGGGCCGACGGTACGCAGTATTTT.

The table lists this clone with a few counts. J is TRBJ1-1 and V is TRBV9; unclear D gene. CDR1 and CDR2 from the germline V gene are SGDLS and YYNGEE. This CDR3 has 14 residues. V gave up 0 bases and J gave up 1 base, with 7 bases separating them. DNA of the CDR3: TGTGCCAGCAGCGTAGATATAGGGAACACTGAAGCTTTCTTT. Translation gives CASSVDIGNTEAFF.

This chain links TRBV7-2 with TRBJ2-2, with 8 bases aligning to TRBD2. This CDR3 has 16 residues. V lost 1 base to trimming and J lost 7 bases; unmatched junction nucleotides: 8. CDR1 and CDR2 (germline): SGHTA, FQGNSA. As DNA, the CDR3 is TGTGCCAGCAGCTTAGGGCGCGGGAGGTTAAACGGGGAGCTGTTTTTT. Amino acid sequence: CASSLGRGRLNGELFF.

This rearrangement joins TRBV27 to TRBJ2-7, with TRBD2 matching over 8 bases. V lost 8 bases to trimming and J lost 2 bases; unmatched junction nucleotides: 11. CDR3 size: 15 residues. CDR1 is MNHEY and CDR2 is SMNVEV in the germline V gene (reference sequence). The CDR3 sequence: CASGSTSGTPYEQYF. DNA for the CDR3: TGTGCCAGCGGCTCAACTAGCGGTACTCCCTACGAGCAGTACTTC.

Of note for this clone: The germline gene is not matched at one end of the junction; a read error may be the cause. The chain combines TRBV5-1 with TRBJ1-2; 9 bases are a match to TRBD1. Germline CDR1 SGHRS, CDR2 YFSETQ. The CDR3 totals 15 residues. In nucleotides, the CDR3 is TGCGCCAGCAGTTTGGTTCCGGGACAGGGAGGTGGCTACACCTTC. As protein: CASSLVPGQGGGYTF.

This rearrangement joins TRBV7-3 to TRBJ2-2, with 11 bases that match TRBD2. J was trimmed by 1 base and V by 5 bases; bases with no gene match: 3. The CDR3 contains 16 residues. Germline V gives CDR1 SGHTA, CDR2 FQGTGA. This CDR3 is CASSPTSGGNTGELFF. The CDR3 nucleotides read TGTGCCAGCAGCCCAACTAGCGGGGGGAACACCGGGGAGCTGTTTTTT. The full variable domain, with the rest looked up from reference TRBV7-3 and TRBJ2-2, is GAGVSQTPSNKVTEKGKYVELRCDPISGHTALYWYRQSLGQGPEFLIYFQGTGAADDSGLPNDRFFAVRPEGSVSTLKIQRTERGDSAVYLCASSPTSGGNTGELFFGEGSRLTVL.

In this sample, this clone turned up a few times. V is TRBV27 and J is TRBJ2-7; possibly TRBD2 for D (6 bases). This CDR3 comprises 17 residues. Trimming took off 2 bases at V and 1 base at J, with 18 bases between the two ends. Germline V gene data show CDR1 as MNHEY and CDR2 as SMNVEV (reference sequence). The CDR3 DNA follows: TGTGCCAGCAGTTTAATGCCCGGGACTCTCGGTTCCTACGAGCAGTACTTC. It encodes CASSLMPGTLGSYEQYF.